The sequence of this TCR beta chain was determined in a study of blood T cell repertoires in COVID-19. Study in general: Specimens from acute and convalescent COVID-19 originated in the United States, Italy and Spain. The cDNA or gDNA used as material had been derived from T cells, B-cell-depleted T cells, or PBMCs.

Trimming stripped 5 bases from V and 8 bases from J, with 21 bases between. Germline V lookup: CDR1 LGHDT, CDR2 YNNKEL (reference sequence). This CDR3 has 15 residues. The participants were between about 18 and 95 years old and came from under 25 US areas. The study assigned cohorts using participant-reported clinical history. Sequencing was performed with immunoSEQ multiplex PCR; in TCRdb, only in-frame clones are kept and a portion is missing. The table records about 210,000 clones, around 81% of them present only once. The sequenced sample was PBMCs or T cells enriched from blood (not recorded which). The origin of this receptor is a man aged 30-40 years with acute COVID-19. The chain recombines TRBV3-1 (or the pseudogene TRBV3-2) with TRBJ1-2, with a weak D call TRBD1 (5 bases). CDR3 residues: CASSNPPGVYTGYTF. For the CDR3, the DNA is TGTGCCAGCAGCAACCCCCCGGGGGTGTACACGGGCTACACCTTC.